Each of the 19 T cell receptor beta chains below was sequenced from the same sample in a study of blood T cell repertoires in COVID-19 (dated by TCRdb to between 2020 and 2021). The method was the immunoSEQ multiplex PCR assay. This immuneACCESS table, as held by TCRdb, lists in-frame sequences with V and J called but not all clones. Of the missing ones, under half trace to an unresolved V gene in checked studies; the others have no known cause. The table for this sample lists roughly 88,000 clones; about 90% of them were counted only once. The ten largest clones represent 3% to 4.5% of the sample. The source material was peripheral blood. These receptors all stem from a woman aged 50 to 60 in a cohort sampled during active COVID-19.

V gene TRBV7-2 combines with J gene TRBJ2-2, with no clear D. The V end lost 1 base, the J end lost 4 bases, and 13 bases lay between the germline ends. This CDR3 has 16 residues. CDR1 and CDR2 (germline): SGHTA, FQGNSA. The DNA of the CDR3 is TGTGCCAGCAGCTTAGTAGATGGATCGGGCACCGGGGAGCTGTTTTTT. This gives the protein CASSLVDGSGTGELFF. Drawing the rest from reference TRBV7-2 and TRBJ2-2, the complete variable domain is GAGVSQSPSNKVTEKGKDVELRCDPISGHTALYWYRQSLGQGLEFLIYFQGNSAPDKSGLPSDRFSAERTGGSVSTLTIQRTQQEDSAVYLCASSLVDGSGTGELFFGEGSRLTVL.

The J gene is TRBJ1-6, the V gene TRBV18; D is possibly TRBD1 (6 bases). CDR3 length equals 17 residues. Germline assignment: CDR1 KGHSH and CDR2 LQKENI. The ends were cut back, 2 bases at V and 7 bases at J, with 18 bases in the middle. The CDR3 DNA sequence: TGTGCCAGCTCACCAACAACAGGGAGATTTACAAATTCACCCCTCCACTTT. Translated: CASSPTTGRFTNSPLHF.

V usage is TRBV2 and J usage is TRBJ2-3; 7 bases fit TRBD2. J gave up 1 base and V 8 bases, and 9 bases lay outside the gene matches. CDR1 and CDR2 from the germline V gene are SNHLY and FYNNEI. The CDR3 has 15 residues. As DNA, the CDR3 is TGTGCCAGCTTGAGCGGGAACATGGGCACAGATACGCAGTATTTT. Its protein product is CASLSGNMGTDTQYF.

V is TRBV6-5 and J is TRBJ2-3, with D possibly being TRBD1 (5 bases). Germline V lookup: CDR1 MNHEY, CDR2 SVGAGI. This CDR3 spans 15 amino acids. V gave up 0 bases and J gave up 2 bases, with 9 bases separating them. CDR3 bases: TGTGCCAGCAGTTACTCGGGGCGAATCACAGATACGCAGTATTTT. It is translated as CASSYSGRITDTQYF.

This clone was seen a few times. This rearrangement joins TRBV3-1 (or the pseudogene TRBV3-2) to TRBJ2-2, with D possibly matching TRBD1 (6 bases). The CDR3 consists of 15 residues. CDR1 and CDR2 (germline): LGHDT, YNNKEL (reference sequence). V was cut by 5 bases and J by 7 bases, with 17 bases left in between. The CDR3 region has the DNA TGTGCCAGCAGCTCCGGACAGTTCTCGGGCGGGGAGCTGTTTTTT. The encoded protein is CASSSGQFSGGELFF.

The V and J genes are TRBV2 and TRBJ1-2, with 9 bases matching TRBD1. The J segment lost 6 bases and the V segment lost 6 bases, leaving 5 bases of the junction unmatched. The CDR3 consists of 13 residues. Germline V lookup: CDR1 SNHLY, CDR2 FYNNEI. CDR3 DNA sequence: TGTGCCAGCAGGGCCGGACAGGGGAATGGCTACACCTTC. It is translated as CASRAGQGNGYTF.

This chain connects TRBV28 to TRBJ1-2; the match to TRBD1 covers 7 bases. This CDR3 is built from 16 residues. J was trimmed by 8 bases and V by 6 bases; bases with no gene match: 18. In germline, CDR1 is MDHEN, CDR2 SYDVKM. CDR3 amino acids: CASSPHPAGQRGGYTF. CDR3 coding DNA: TGTGCCAGCAGCCCCCACCCCGCGGGACAGCGCGGGGGCTACACCTTC.

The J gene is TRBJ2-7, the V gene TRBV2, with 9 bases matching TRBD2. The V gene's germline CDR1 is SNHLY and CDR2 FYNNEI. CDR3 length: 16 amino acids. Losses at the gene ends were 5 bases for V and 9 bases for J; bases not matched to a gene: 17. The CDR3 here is CASSLRGSSGVLRQYF. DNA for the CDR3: TGTGCCAGCAGTCTACGGGGTTCTAGCGGGGTTCTGAGGCAGTACTTC.

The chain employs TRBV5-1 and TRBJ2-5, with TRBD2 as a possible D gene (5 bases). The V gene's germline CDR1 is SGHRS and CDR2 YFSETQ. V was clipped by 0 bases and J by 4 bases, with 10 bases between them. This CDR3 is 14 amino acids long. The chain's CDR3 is CASSLGAGGETQYF. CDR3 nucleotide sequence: TGCGCCAGCAGCTTGGGGGCAGGAGGAGAGACCCAGTACTTC.

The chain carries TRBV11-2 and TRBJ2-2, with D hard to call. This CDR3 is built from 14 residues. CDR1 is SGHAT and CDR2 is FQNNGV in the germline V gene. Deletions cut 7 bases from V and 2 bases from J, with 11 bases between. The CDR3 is CASNLAENTGELFF. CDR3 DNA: TGTGCCAGCAATCTGGCAGAAAACACCGGGGAGCTGTTTTTT.

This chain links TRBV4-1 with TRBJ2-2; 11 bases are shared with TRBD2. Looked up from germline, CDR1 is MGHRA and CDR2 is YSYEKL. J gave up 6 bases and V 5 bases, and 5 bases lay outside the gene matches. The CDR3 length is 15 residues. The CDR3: CASSEGLAVPGELFF. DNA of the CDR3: TGCGCCAGCAGCGAGGGACTAGCGGTGCCCGGGGAGCTGTTTTTT.

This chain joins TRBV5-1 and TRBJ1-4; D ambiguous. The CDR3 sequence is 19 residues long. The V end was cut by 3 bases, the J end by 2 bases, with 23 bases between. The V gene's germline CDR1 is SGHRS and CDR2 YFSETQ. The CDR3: CASSSVLLLTRGTNEKLFF. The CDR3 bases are TGCGCCAGCAGCTCGGTCCTTCTTCTCACCCGAGGGACTAATGAAAAACTGTTTTTT.

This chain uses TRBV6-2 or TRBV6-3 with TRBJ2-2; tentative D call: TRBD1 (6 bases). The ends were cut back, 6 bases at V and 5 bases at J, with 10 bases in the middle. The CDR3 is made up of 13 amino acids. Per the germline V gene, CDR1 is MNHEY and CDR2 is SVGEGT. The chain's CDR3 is CASSNTGTGELFF. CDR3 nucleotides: TGTGCCAGCAGCAACACAGGGACCGGGGAGCTGTTTTTT.

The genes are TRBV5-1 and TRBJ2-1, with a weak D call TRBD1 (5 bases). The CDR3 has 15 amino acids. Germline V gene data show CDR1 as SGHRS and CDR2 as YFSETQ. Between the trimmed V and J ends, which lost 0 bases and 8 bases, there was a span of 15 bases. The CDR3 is CASSLEPRRAHEQFF. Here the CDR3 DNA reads TGCGCCAGCAGCTTGGAACCCCGCAGGGCGCATGAGCAGTTCTTC.

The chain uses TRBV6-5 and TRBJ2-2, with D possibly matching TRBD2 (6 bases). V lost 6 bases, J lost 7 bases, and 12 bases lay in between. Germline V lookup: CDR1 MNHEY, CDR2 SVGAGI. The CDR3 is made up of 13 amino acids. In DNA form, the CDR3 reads TGTGCCAGCAGAAGCCTCGGGGGCGGGGAGCTGTTTTTT. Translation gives CASRSLGGGELFF.

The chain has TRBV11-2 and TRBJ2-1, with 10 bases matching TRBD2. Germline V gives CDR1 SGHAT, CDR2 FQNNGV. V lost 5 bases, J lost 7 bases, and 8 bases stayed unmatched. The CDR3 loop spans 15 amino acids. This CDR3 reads CASSIGTSDGNEQFF. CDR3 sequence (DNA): TGTGCCAGCAGCATCGGGACTAGCGATGGGAATGAGCAGTTCTTC.

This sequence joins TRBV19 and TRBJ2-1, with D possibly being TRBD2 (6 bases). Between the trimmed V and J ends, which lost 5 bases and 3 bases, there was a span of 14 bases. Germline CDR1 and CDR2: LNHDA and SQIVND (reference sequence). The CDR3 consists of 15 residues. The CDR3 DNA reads TGTGCCAGTAGTGCCCTTCGCGGGAACTACAATGAGCAGTTCTTC. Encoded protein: CASSALRGNYNEQFF.

As DNA, the CDR3 is TGCGCCAGCAGCTTGGCCCAGGGGTCAACAGATACGCAGTATTTT. Its protein product is CASSLAQGSTDTQYF. The chain uses TRBV5-1 and TRBJ2-3; perhaps TRBD1 as D (6 bases). V lost 0 bases, J lost 3 bases, and 11 bases lay in between. CDR1 and CDR2 from the germline V gene are SGHRS and YFSETQ. The CDR3 has 15 amino acids.

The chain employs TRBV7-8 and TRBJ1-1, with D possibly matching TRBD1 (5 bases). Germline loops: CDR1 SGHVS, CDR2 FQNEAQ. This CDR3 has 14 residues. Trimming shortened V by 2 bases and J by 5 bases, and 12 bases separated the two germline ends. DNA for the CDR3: TGTGCCAGCAGCTTAAACTACGGGGGGACTGAAGCTTTCTTT. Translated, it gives CASSLNYGGTEAFF.